These T cell receptor beta chains were read from a single sample in a study of chemoradiotherapy in HPV16-positive cancers. Produced via immunoSEQ multiplex PCR; TCRdb's table is partial and in-frame only. The sample lists 45,000 to 60,000 clones; around 90% were seen once. Sequences were derived from blood, sampled from a patient who underwent chemoradiotherapy. The receptor source for this set is a human donor with HPV-associated anogenital cancer. Both conserved end residues are part of each CDR3. Each record gives: J gene, CDR3 length, clone size, V gene, D gene, CDR3 protein, CDR3 DNA. A D gene is named only where the DNA matches it firmly. Clone size is shown for a subset of rows, as once, few, many or a class of expanded clone.

TRBJ2-5 14 . TRBV7-2 . CASSLVTLGETQYF TGTGCCAGCAGCTTAGTGACCCTCGGGGAGACCCAGTACTTC
TRBJ1-2 16 few TRBV11-2 . CASSIAGTVSLYGYTF TGTGCCAGCAGCATTGCCGGGACTGTCAGCCTCTATGGCTACACCTTC
TRBJ2-2 14 once TRBV10-3 . CAINGATNTGELFF TGTGCCATCAACGGGGCAACGAACACCGGGGAGCTGTTTTTT
TRBJ2-7 13 . TRBV6-6 . CASRASGGNEQYF TGTGCCAGCAGGGCCTCCGGGGGCAACGAGCAGTACTTC
TRBJ2-7 16 . TRBV5-1 . CASSLVRPRIASEQYF TGCGCCAGCAGCTTGGTGAGGCCTCGGATTGCATCCGAGCAGTACTTC
TRBJ2-7 12 . TRBV14 . CASSQYRYEQYF TGTGCCAGCAGCCAATACAGATACGAGCAGTACTTC
TRBJ1-5 14 . TRBV12-1 . CASSPRTAIQPQHF TGTGCCAGCAGCCCACGGACAGCAATACAGCCCCAGCATTTT
TRBJ2-6 17 . TRBV10-3 . CAISVTATESGANVLTF TGTGCCATCAGTGTAACAGCTACAGAATCTGGGGCCAACGTCCTGACTTTC
TRBJ2-6 13 . TRBV6-6 . CASTRDGANVLTF TGTGCCAGCACTAGAGATGGGGCCAACGTCCTGACTTTC
TRBJ2-3 15 . TRBV19 TRBD2 CASTGLEAGTDTQYF TGTGCCAGTACGGGGTTAGAAGCGGGGACAGATACGCAGTATTTT
TRBJ2-1 16 . TRBV5-1 TRBD2 CASSLVLAGVNNEQFF TGCGCCAGCAGCTTGGTCCTAGCGGGAGTTAACAATGAGCAGTTCTTC
TRBJ1-4 14 . TRBV7-2 TRBD1 CASSLYRGSEKLFF TGTGCCAGCAGCTTATACAGGGGGAGTGAAAAACTGTTTTTT
TRBJ1-4 15 . TRBV18 . CASSPRPPRDEKLFF TGTGCCAGCTCACCACGGCCCCCGCGGGATGAAAAACTGTTTTTT
TRBJ1-1 16 . TRBV6-5 . CASSSGSWGMNTEAFF TGTGCCAGCAGTTCCGGGTCCTGGGGCATGAACACTGAAGCTTTCTTT
TRBJ1-1 14 . TRBV29-1 TRBD1 CSVLGRGRNTEAFF TGCAGCGTTCTCGGCAGGGGGCGAAACACTGAAGCTTTCTTT
TRBJ1-2 11 . TRBV28 . CASSSRFTYTF TGTGCCAGCAGTTCCCGATTCACTTACACCTTC
TRBJ1-5 14 . TRBV5-1 . CASSSGQGDQPQHF TGCGCCAGCAGCTCTGGGCAGGGCGATCAGCCCCAGCATTTT
TRBJ2-7 15 . TRBV7-2 . CASSLIGAPSYEQYF TGTGCCAGCAGCTTAATCGGGGCGCCTTCCTACGAGCAGTACTTC
TRBJ1-2 15 . TRBV6-5 TRBD1 CASSYAGGANYGYTF TGTGCCAGCAGTTACGCAGGGGGAGCTAACTATGGCTACACCTTC
TRBJ1-4 13 . TRBV10-2 . CASGWGTNEKLFF TGCGCCAGCGGGTGGGGAACTAATGAAAAACTGTTTTTT
TRBJ2-2 13 . TRBV30 . CAWSWGPAGELFF TGTGCCTGGAGTTGGGGACCAGCCGGGGAGCTGTTTTTT
TRBJ1-1 13 . TRBV7-8 . CASSLKEGTEAFF TGTGCCAGCAGCTTAAAGGAGGGCACTGAAGCTTTCTTT
TRBJ1-6 14 . TRBV6-5 . CASSYYRETSPLHF TGTGCCAGCAGTTACTATCGGGAAACCTCACCCCTCCACTTT
TRBJ1-1 14 . TRBV19 . CASSIRVRSTEAFF TGTGCCAGTAGTATCAGGGTTCGAAGCACTGAAGCTTTCTTT
TRBJ2-7 15 . TRBV7-2 TRBD2 CASSARSGGNYEQYF TGTGCCAGCAGCGCGAGAAGCGGGGGGAACTACGAGCAGTACTTC
TRBJ2-4 16 . TRBV9 . CASSEEEGLAKNIQYF TGTGCCAGCAGCGAGGAGGAAGGCCTAGCCAAAAACATTCAGTACTTC
TRBJ1-1 13 . TRBV6-4 . CASSVQENTEAFF TGTGCCAGCAGTGTCCAGGAGAACACTGAAGCTTTCTTT
TRBJ2-1 11 medium-sized TRBV20-1 . CSARDDNEQFF TGCAGTGCTAGAGATGACAATGAGCAGTTCTTC
TRBJ2-5 17 few TRBV29-1 TRBD1 CSVEDLWTGLFQETQYF TGCAGCGTTGAAGATCTGTGGACAGGACTCTTCCAAGAGACCCAGTACTTC
TRBJ1-2 15 once TRBV10-3 TRBD1 CAISESPRQGYGYTF TGTGCCATCAGTGAGTCGCCCCGACAGGGCTATGGCTACACCTTC
TRBJ2-7 17 . TRBV9 . CASSKALGRQISYEQYF TGTGCCAGCAGCAAAGCGCTCGGGAGACAGATCTCCTACGAGCAGTACTTC
TRBJ2-4 18 few TRBV6-1 TRBD1 CASSEGTYNDRGKNIQYF TGTGCCAGCAGTGAAGGGACCTATAACGACAGGGGCAAAAACATTCAGTACTTC
TRBJ2-1 13 . TRBV6-5 TRBD1 CASRRQGFNEQFF TGTGCCAGCAGGCGACAGGGTTTCAATGAGCAGTTCTTC
TRBJ1-4 16 . TRBV5-1 . CASSPLPGPTNEKLFF TGCGCCAGCAGCCCCTTACCGGGGCCAACTAATGAAAAACTGTTTTTT
TRBJ2-2 15 . TRBV19 . CASSLRRGDTGELFF TGTGCCAGTAGTCTTAGGAGGGGGGACACCGGGGAGCTGTTTTTT
TRBJ2-3 16 . TRBV6-1 . CASSEGLGLFTDTQYF TGTGCCAGCAGTGAAGGGTTAGGGCTCTTCACAGATACGCAGTATTTT
TRBJ1-6 14 few TRBV7-2 . CASSLAQGNSPLHF TGTGCCAGCAGCTTAGCACAGGGTAATTCACCCCTCCACTTT
TRBJ1-2 15 . TRBV6-5 . CASSSPEAGADGYTF TGTGCCAGCAGTTCCCCAGAAGCAGGGGCGGACGGCTACACCTTC
TRBJ2-4 16 . TRBV19 TRBD1 CASVTRAGTAQNIQYF TGTGCCAGCGTCACCCGAGCCGGGACAGCCCAAAACATTCAGTACTTC
TRBJ1-2 14 . TRBV5-5 . CASSLPGTNYGYTF TGTGCCAGCAGCTTGCCAGGAACAAACTATGGCTACACCTTC